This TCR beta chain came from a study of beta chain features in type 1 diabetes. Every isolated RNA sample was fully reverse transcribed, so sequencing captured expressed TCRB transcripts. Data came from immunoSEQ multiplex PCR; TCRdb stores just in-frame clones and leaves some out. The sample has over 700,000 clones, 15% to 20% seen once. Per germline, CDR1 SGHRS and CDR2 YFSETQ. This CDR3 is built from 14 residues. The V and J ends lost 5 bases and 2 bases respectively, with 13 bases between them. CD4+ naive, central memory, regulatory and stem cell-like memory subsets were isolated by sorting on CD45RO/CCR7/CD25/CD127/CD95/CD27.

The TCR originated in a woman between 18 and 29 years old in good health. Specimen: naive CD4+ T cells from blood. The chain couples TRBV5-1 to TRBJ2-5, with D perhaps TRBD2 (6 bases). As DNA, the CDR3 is TGCGCCAGCAGTACGAACGGGAGACAAGAGACCCAGTACTTC. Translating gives CASSTNGRQETQYF.